This entry lists 6 T cell receptor beta chains sequenced from one sample in a study of siplizumab effects on memory and regulatory T cells. TCRdb keeps only in-frame clones here, not all; method: immunoSEQ multiplex PCR. The table lists roughly 93,000 clones, about 95% of them singletons. The sequenced sample consisted of non-Treg CD4+ T cells sorted from blood. Source of these receptors: a human donor in good health.

The chain has TRBV2 and TRBJ2-2; 7 bases fit TRBD1. CDR1 SNHLY and CDR2 FYNNEI come from the germline V gene. The CDR3 is 13 amino acids. J was trimmed by 7 bases and V by 6 bases; bases with no gene match: 5. The CDR3 loop is CASSVQGVGELFF. As DNA, the CDR3 is TGTGCCAGCAGCGTTCAGGGGGTCGGGGAGCTGTTTTTT. Variable domain in full (rest from reference TRBV2 and TRBJ2-2): EPEVTQTPSHQVTQMGQEVILRCVPISNHLYFYWYRQILGQKVEFLVSFYNNEISEKSEIFDDQFSVERPDGSNFTLKIRSTKLEDSAMYFCASSVQGVGELFFGEGSRLTVL.

The genes are TRBV28 and TRBJ1-3; no clear D. V gave up 5 bases and J gave up 5 bases, with 10 bases separating them. Per germline, CDR1 MDHEN and CDR2 SYDVKM. The CDR3 is 13 residues long. CDR3 loop: CASSAGLRNTIYF. CDR3 bases: TGTGCCAGCAGTGCGGGTTTGAGAAACACCATATATTTT.

The rearrangement links TRBV13 to TRBJ1-2; the D gene is possibly TRBD1 (5 bases). The CDR3 spans 13 residues. V was cut by 0 bases and J by 8 bases, with 10 bases left in between. Germline values: CDR1 PRHDT, CDR2 FYEKMQ (reference sequence). In DNA, the CDR3 is TGTGCCAGCAGCTTAGGGTTGGGGACGGGCTACACCTTC. It yields the protein CASSLGLGTGYTF.

Written as DNA, the CDR3 is TGTGCCAGCAGCCCAGGGGGCACCCCACCCTACGAGCAGTACTTC. Translated: CASSPGGTPPYEQYF. The gene calls are TRBV28 and TRBJ2-7, with 8 nucleotides matching TRBD1. The V gene end was trimmed by 6 bases and the J gene end by 2 bases; junction bases not matched to a gene: 9. The CDR3 runs 15 residues. Germline V gene data show CDR1 as MDHEN and CDR2 as SYDVKM.

The gene calls are TRBV6-1 and TRBJ1-1; D is unclear. In germline, CDR1 is MNHNS, CDR2 SASEGT. Trimming removed 4 bases at V and 0 bases at J, with 12 bases between. CDR3 length equals 15 residues. For the CDR3, the DNA is TGTGCCAGCAGTGGGAGGTGGCAGGTGAACACTGAAGCTTTCTTT. Encoded protein: CASSGRWQVNTEAFF.

J is TRBJ2-4 and V is TRBV10-3; possibly TRBD2 for D (5 bases). Trimming cost V 6 bases and J 5 bases, with 11 bases left between them. The CDR3 length is 13 residues. The germline V gene has CDR1 ENHRY and CDR2 SYGVKD. The CDR3 region is CAIRGSRENIQYF. CDR3 bases: TGTGCCATCAGGGGGTCGAGGGAAAACATTCAGTACTTC.